A single sample gave rise to the 30 T cell receptor beta chains below, sequenced in a study of blood T cell repertoires in COVID-19. This table comes from immunoSEQ multiplex PCR, and its TCRdb copy is limited to in-frame clones, with some not included. There are 250,000 or so clones in the sample; 91% occur only once, and about 3% lies in the top ten. Material: PBMCs or T cells enriched from blood (not recorded which). The origin of the receptors is a man aged 35-49 years who had been exposed to COVID-19.

The gene calls are TRBV15 and TRBJ2-7; a weak D match, TRBD1 (6 bases). The CDR3 totals 16 residues. With 3 bases removed from V and 6 bases from J, the gap between germline ends came to 21 bases. Germline V gene data show CDR1 as LNHNV and CDR2 as YYDKDF (reference sequence). CDR3 in amino acids: CATSSRQVRNGGEQYF. For the CDR3, the DNA is TGTGCCACCAGCAGCCGACAGGTCCGGAATGGGGGCGAGCAGTACTTC.

The rearrangement links TRBV19 to TRBJ1-5; 7 bases align to TRBD1. This CDR3 is built from 14 residues. Per the germline V gene, CDR1 is LNHDA and CDR2 is SQIVND (reference sequence). The trim removed 5 bases at V and 1 base at J, leaving 2 bases unmatched. CDR3 amino acids: CASSEQGSNQPQHF. CDR3 nucleotides: TGTGCCAGTAGTGAACAGGGGAGCAATCAGCCCCAGCATTTT.

V gene TRBV2 combines with J gene TRBJ2-3; the match to TRBD2 covers 7 bases. The CDR3 spans 14 residues. CDR1 and CDR2 from the germline V gene are SNHLY and FYNNEI. After removal of 5 bases from V and 5 bases from J, the junction contained 7 bases not matched to a gene. CDR3 bases: TGTGCCAGCAGTTTCCGGGAGGTGTTAGATACGCAGTATTTT. Its protein is CASSFREVLDTQYF.

This chain links TRBV29-1 with TRBJ1-5; 8 bases are shared with TRBD1. This CDR3 comprises 14 residues. The V and J ends lost 7 bases and 1 base, in that order; junction bases with no gene match: 6. The germline V gene has CDR1 SQVTM and CDR2 ANQGSEA. The CDR3 region has the DNA TGCAGCGCTTTACAGGGGGGGAGCAATCAGCCCCAGCATTTT. Protein: CSALQGGSNQPQHF. Combining the CDR3 with reference TRBV29-1 and TRBJ1-5 gives the whole variable domain SAVISQKPSRDICQRGTSLTIQCQVDSQVTMMFWYRQQPGQSLTLIATANQGSEATYESGFVIDKFPISRPNLTFSTLTVSNMSPEDSSIYLCSALQGGSNQPQHFGDGTRLSIL.

The V and J genes are TRBV3-1 (or the pseudogene TRBV3-2) and TRBJ1-2; 7 bases fit TRBD1. CDR1 is LGHDT and CDR2 is YNNKEL in the germline V gene (reference sequence). There are 17 residues in the CDR3. Trimming took 3 bases from V and 4 from J; bases not matched to a gene: 14. The CDR3 is CASSHLPRTGEFYGYTF. The CDR3 DNA follows: TGTGCCAGCAGCCATCTACCCCGAACAGGGGAATTCTATGGCTACACCTTC.

This clone has only a few counts. This chain joins TRBV27 and TRBJ2-1; 9 bases agree with TRBD1. The germline gives CDR1 MNHEY, CDR2 SMNVEV (reference sequence). The J segment lost 10 bases and the V segment lost 4 bases, leaving 11 bases of the junction unmatched. This CDR3 spans 15 amino acids. The chain's CDR3 is CASSSQGTGRVEQFF. Written as DNA, the CDR3 is TGTGCCAGCAGTTCCCAAGGGACAGGGCGAGTGGAGCAGTTCTTC.

The sample holds one count of this clone. This chain's CDR3 is CASSLFQGTSYGYTF. The CDR3 DNA reads TGTGCCAGCAGTTTATTTCAGGGGACTAGCTATGGCTACACCTTC. The chain employs TRBV27 and TRBJ1-2, with D perhaps matching TRBD1 (6 bases). Germline V gene data show CDR1 as MNHEY and CDR2 as SMNVEV (reference sequence). With 1 base removed from V and 4 bases from J, the gap between germline ends came to 13 bases. The CDR3 loop spans 15 amino acids.

The gene calls are TRBV27 and TRBJ2-3, with 10 bases that match TRBD1. V lost 5 bases to trimming and J lost 6 bases; unmatched junction nucleotides: 2. This CDR3 has 13 residues. In germline, CDR1 is MNHEY, CDR2 SMNVEV (reference sequence). In DNA form, the CDR3 reads TGTGCCAGCAGTAGGGACAGGGGTGATACGCAGTATTTT. Translating gives CASSRDRGDTQYF.

The chain links TRBV15 to TRBJ2-1, with D perhaps TRBD2 (6 bases). The CDR3 spans 18 residues. V gave up 0 bases and J gave up 0 bases, with 15 bases separating them. Germline loops: CDR1 LNHNV, CDR2 YYDKDF (reference sequence). The CDR3 bases are TGTGCCACCAGCAGAGATCTACCCGGGAGCTTCTCCTACAATGAGCAGTTCTTC. The encoded protein is CATSRDLPGSFSYNEQFF.

The rearrangement links TRBV27 to TRBJ2-5; TRBD2 might be the D (5 bases). CDR3 length: 12 residues. Trimming removed 6 bases from V and 0 bases from J, with 5 bases in between. Germline CDR1 reads MNHEY; CDR2 reads SMNVEV (reference sequence). This CDR3 reads CASSGNQETQYF. The CDR3 coding sequence is TGTGCCAGCAGCGGGAACCAAGAGACCCAGTACTTC.

This clone is a singleton in its sample. The rearrangement uses TRBV28 and TRBJ2-3; D is perhaps TRBD2 (6 bases). The CDR3 covers 15 residues. V was trimmed by 7 bases and J by 2 bases, leaving 16 bases between them. Looked up from germline, CDR1 is MDHEN and CDR2 is SYDVKM. The CDR3 is CASIRRDFDTDTQYF. The CDR3 bases are TGTGCCAGCATAAGGCGGGACTTTGACACAGATACGCAGTATTTT. Looking up the rest from reference TRBV28 and TRBJ2-3 gives the full variable domain: DVKVTQSSRYLVKRTGEKVFLECVQDMDHENMFWYRQDPGLGLRLIYFSYDVKMKEKGDIPEGYSVSREKKERFSLILESASTNQTSMYLCASIRRDFDTDTQYFGPGTRLTVL.

This chain connects TRBV11-2 to TRBJ2-1, with 8 bases that match TRBD2. J lost 7 bases, V lost 4 bases, and 15 bases had no gene match. The V gene's germline CDR1 is SGHAT and CDR2 FQNNGV. The CDR3 spans 17 residues. The CDR3 DNA is TGTGCCAGCAGCTCTCTATGGGCTAGCGGGCGACGGAATGAGCAGTTCTTC. This codes for CASSSLWASGRRNEQFF.

This chain links TRBV5-1 with TRBJ2-5; D unclear. The CDR3 consists of 13 residues. Germline V gene sequence: CDR1 SGHRS, CDR2 YFSETQ. The V end was cut by 2 bases, the J end by 1 base, with 6 bases between. The CDR3 region has the DNA TGCGCCAGCAGCTTATCATCCCAAGAGACCCAGTACTTC. It yields the protein CASSLSSQETQYF.

V and J are TRBV19 and TRBJ1-2; a weak D match, TRBD1 (6 bases). CDR3 length: 14 amino acids. V was shortened by 9 bases and J by 8 bases, with 22 bases between the two germline ends. Germline loops: CDR1 LNHDA, CDR2 SQIVND (reference sequence). CDR3 nucleotides: TGTGCCAGCAATCAAGGGGGGGCCTTAGAGGGCTACACCTTC. Translation gives CASNQGGALEGYTF.

The chain joins TRBV30 to TRBJ1-5; TRBD1 aligns across 7 bases. CDR3 length equals 14 residues. From germline, CDR1 is GTSNPN and CDR2 SVGIG (reference sequence). J was trimmed by 0 bases and V by 7 bases; bases with no gene match: 6. This CDR3 is CASSTGTSNQPQHF. CDR3 DNA: TGTGCCTCTTCGACAGGGACTAGCAATCAGCCCCAGCATTTT.

V is TRBV19 and J is TRBJ2-7, with D possibly TRBD2 on 5 matching bases. The CDR3 is 14 residues long. The germline V gene has CDR1 LNHDA and CDR2 SQIVND (reference sequence). V gave up 2 bases and J gave up 4 bases, with 12 bases separating them. Here the CDR3 reads CASSISSETYEQYF. The CDR3 DNA sequence: TGTGCCAGTAGTATAAGTAGCGAGACTTACGAGCAGTACTTC.

The chain employs TRBV4-3 and TRBJ2-7; perhaps TRBD1 as D (6 bases). The V end lost 0 bases, the J end lost 0 bases, and 15 bases lay between the germline ends. CDR1 and CDR2 (germline): LGHNA, YSLEER. The CDR3 runs to 17 residues. DNA of the CDR3: TGCGCCAGCAGCCAAGATCGATGGGGACACACCTCCTACGAGCAGTACTTC. Residues: CASSQDRWGHTSYEQYF.

This rearrangement joins TRBV5-1 to TRBJ1-1, with no clear D. This CDR3 comprises 15 residues. V dropped 1 base and J dropped 1 base, with 11 bases sitting between them. In germline, CDR1 is SGHRS, CDR2 YFSETQ. CDR3 bases: TGCGCCAGCAGCTTGAGAGTAACGGGGAACACTGAAGCTTTCTTT. It translates to CASSLRVTGNTEAFF.

The CDR3 coding sequence is TGTGCCACCACCGTTGGGCAGGGGGCTGGAAACACCATATATTTT. It translates to CATTVGQGAGNTIYF. The chain links TRBV19 to TRBJ1-3; TRBD1 matches 7 bases. Germline V CDR1 and CDR2: LNHDA, SQIVND (reference sequence). V shed 10 bases and J 2 bases; nucleotides not matched to a gene: 11. The CDR3 totals 15 residues.

The chain couples TRBV30 to TRBJ1-4; 9 bases agree with TRBD1. The junction had 12 bases not matched to a gene; V was cut back by 3 bases and J by 7 bases. CDR1 is GTSNPN, CDR2 SVGIG, per germline (reference sequence). CDR3 length: 16 amino acids. CDR3 residues: CAWRGYGTGNAEKLFF. The CDR3, as DNA: TGTGCCTGGAGGGGGTACGGGACAGGGAACGCTGAAAAACTGTTTTTT.

This chain links TRBV6-2 or TRBV6-3 with TRBJ2-1, with a weak D call TRBD2 (6 bases). Trimming stripped 5 bases from V and 4 bases from J, with 18 bases between. CDR3 length: 16 amino acids. CDR1 is MNHEY and CDR2 is SVGEGT in the germline V gene. This CDR3 reads CASSVLGTEGYNEQFF. Here the CDR3 DNA reads TGTGCCAGCAGTGTACTGGGAACGGAGGGGTACAATGAGCAGTTCTTC.

Remarks on this clone: Within the sample, other DNA sequences also encode this same CDR3. The J gene is TRBJ1-5, the V gene TRBV7-5; the D segment call TRBD1 is taken from the table without a DNA check. TRBV7-5 constitutes a pseudogene. This CDR3 contains 14 residues. CDR3 DNA: TGTGTCAGAAGCCTGGGGACACCGAATCAGCCCCAGCATTTT. It translates to CVRSLGTPNQPQHF.

The chain links TRBV30 to TRBJ2-1; D may be TRBD2 (5 bases). The CDR3 runs to 13 residues. With 8 bases removed from V and 4 bases from J, the gap between germline ends came to 15 bases. Germline V gives CDR1 GTSNPN, CDR2 SVGIG (reference sequence). The CDR3 region is CAASGSGYNEQFF. The CDR3 DNA reads as TGTGCCGCTAGTGGGAGCGGATACAATGAGCAGTTCTTC.

The chain employs TRBV6-5 and TRBJ1-1, with a possible D match to TRBD1 (5 bases). V gave up 6 bases and J gave up 4 bases, with 18 bases separating them. The CDR3 runs to 15 residues. Germline lookup yields CDR1 MNHEY and CDR2 SVGAGI. CDR3 sequence (DNA): TGTGCCAGCAGATCCAGGCGGGGGGGAAGCACTGAAGCTTTCTTT. Translation gives CASRSRRGGSTEAFF.

The chain joins TRBV6-1 to TRBJ1-5, with D tentatively TRBD1 (6 bases). Germline CDR1 MNHNS, CDR2 SASEGT. The germline V and J ends were trimmed by 0 bases and 7 bases, with 16 bases remaining between them. The CDR3 sequence is 16 residues long. This CDR3 reads CASSEAGGGGWQPQHF. The CDR3 DNA reads TGTGCCAGCAGTGAAGCGGGAGGGGGGGGCTGGCAGCCCCAGCATTTT.

CDR3 loop: CASSQGGGGAINEKLFF. The CDR3 DNA is TGTGCCAGCAGCCAAGGAGGAGGAGGGGCGATCAATGAAAAACTGTTTTTT. The chain employs TRBV4-2 and TRBJ1-4, with D maybe TRBD1 (5 bases). The V end lost 1 base, the J end lost 5 bases, and 17 bases lay between the germline ends. This CDR3 is built from 17 residues. Germline CDR1 and CDR2: LGHNA and YNFKEQ.

This chain joins TRBV15 and TRBJ2-7; 11 nucleotides align to TRBD1. With 5 bases clipped from V and 2 bases from J, the junction kept 2 bases outside the gene matches. Per the germline V gene, CDR1 is LNHNV and CDR2 is YYDKDF (reference sequence). CDR3 length: 14 amino acids. Here the CDR3 reads CATSGDRGAYEQYF. The CDR3 region has the DNA TGTGCCACCAGCGGGGACAGGGGGGCCTACGAGCAGTACTTC.

The chain employs TRBV27 and TRBJ2-2, with a weak D call TRBD2 (6 bases). Germline V CDR1 and CDR2: MNHEY, SMNVEV (reference sequence). V lost 7 bases and J lost 1, with 19 bases in between. This CDR3 comprises 17 residues. CDR3 in amino acids: CASTTYFRGENTGELFF. In DNA, the CDR3 is TGTGCCAGCACCACATACTTCCGCGGGGAGAACACCGGGGAGCTGTTTTTT.

The chain uses TRBV9 and TRBJ2-7; 10 nucleotides match TRBD1. Germline V gene lookup returns CDR1 SGDLS and CDR2 YYNGEE. V gave up 0 bases and J gave up 6 bases; unmatched junction bases: 3. The CDR3 runs to 14 residues. CDR3 sequence reads: CASSVVGDRGEQYF. For the CDR3, the DNA is TGTGCCAGCAGCGTAGTGGGGGACAGGGGCGAGCAGTACTTC.

The chain is built from TRBV28 and TRBJ2-4; TRBD2 agrees at 13 bases. The CDR3 covers 17 residues. Germline loops: CDR1 MDHEN, CDR2 SYDVKM. V was clipped by 3 bases and J by 7 bases; unmatched bases: 9. CDR3 sequence (DNA): TGTGCCAGCAGTTTTAGGGGGACTAGCGGGAAAAGGAACATTCAGTACTTC. As protein: CASSFRGTSGKRNIQYF.